The rows below give T cell receptor beta chains drawn from one sample of a study of cytomegalovirus exposure and HLA in healthy donors. Sequencing used immunoSEQ multiplex PCR; TCRdb keeps in-frame clones, though not all of them. The sample has roughly 35,000 clones, and its top ten clones hold about 1.9%. The sample consisted of PBMCs. The receptors originated from a woman in her forties in good health and CMV-seropositive. The CDR3 runs from the conserved cysteine through the conserved F or W. D genes are given only for firm matches. Not all rows give a size; the values are once, few, many and, for expanded clones, a class.

TRBV5-6	TRBD1	TRBJ2-2	.	CASRRTGTGVTGELFF	TGTGCCAGCAGGCGAACCGGGACAGGGGTCACCGGGGAGCTGTTTTTT
TRBV28	.	TRBJ1-1	.	CALGGGLNTEAFF	TGTGCTCTGGGGGGAGGGTTGAACACTGAAGCTTTCTTT
TRBV27	TRBD1	TRBJ1-2	.	CASSYKPLTGLDYGYTF	TGTGCCAGCAGTTATAAACCCCTGACAGGGTTGGACTATGGCTACACCTTC
TRBV11-3	TRBD2	TRBJ2-3	.	CASSPGGGPTDTQYF	TGTGCCAGCAGCCCCGGGGGGGGGCCTACAGATACGCAGTATTTT
TRBV25-1	TRBD1	TRBJ1-2	.	CASRTGEFSGYTF	TGTGCCAGCCGAACAGGGGAGTTTTCTGGCTACACCTTC
TRBV5-1	TRBD2	TRBJ2-3	.	CASSPYLSGGSTDTQYF	TGCGCCAGCAGCCCCTACCTTAGCGGGGGGTCGACAGATACGCAGTATTTT
TRBV25-1	TRBD1	TRBJ1-6	.	CASSGGQDDSPLHF	TGTGCCAGCAGTGGTGGACAGGACGATTCACCCCTCCACTTT
TRBV28	TRBD2	TRBJ2-5	.	CASSLGSRAGREKETQYF	TGTGCCAGCAGTTTAGGGAGTAGGGCAGGGCGGGAGAAAGAGACCCAGTACTTC
TRBV28	TRBD1	TRBJ1-3	.	CASNAGGLGSGNTIYF	TGTGCCAGCAATGCAGGGGGTTTAGGCTCTGGAAACACCATATATTTT
TRBV6-1	TRBD2	TRBJ2-2	.	CASSGGLAGGRNTGELFF	TGTGCCAGCAGTGGGGGACTAGCGGGGGGACGGAACACCGGGGAGCTGTTTTTT
TRBV11-2	TRBD1	TRBJ2-7	.	CASSSRDRGSYEQYF	TGTGCCAGCAGCTCCCGGGACAGGGGCTCCTACGAGCAGTACTTC
TRBV28	TRBD1	TRBJ2-3	medium-sized	CASSLTPGGKADTQYF	TGTGCCAGCAGTTTAACCCCAGGGGGCAAGGCAGATACGCAGTATTTT
TRBV5-1	.	TRBJ2-7	.	CASSLGPGSEEQYF	TGCGCCAGCAGCTTGGGTCCGGGTTCGGAAGAGCAGTACTTC
TRBV28	TRBD2	TRBJ2-5	.	CASSLWTSGGQETQYF	TGTGCCAGCAGTTTATGGACTAGCGGGGGACAAGAGACCCAGTACTTC
TRBV27	.	TRBJ2-7	.	CASSLSRGEGTYEQYF	TGTGCCAGCAGTTTATCTCGTGGAGAGGGAACCTACGAGCAGTACTTC
TRBV6-5	.	TRBJ1-3	.	CASSYGSSGNTIYF	TGTGCCAGCAGTTATGGGAGCTCTGGAAACACCATATATTTT
TRBV19	TRBD1	TRBJ2-1	.	CASSTGGNEQFF	TGTGCCAGTAGTACAGGGGGCAATGAGCAGTTCTTC
TRBV7-8	.	TRBJ1-6	.	CASSLEVGSSYNSPLHF	TGTGCCAGCAGCTTAGAGGTCGGGAGCTCCTATAATTCACCCCTCCACTTT
TRBV6-1	.	TRBJ2-2	.	CASRRPGLNTGELFF	TGTGCCAGCAGACGACCGGGCCTAAACACCGGGGAGCTGTTTTTC
TRBV5-1	.	TRBJ2-5	.	CASSLVAGMETQYF	TGCGCCAGCAGCTTGGTTGCAGGGATGGAGACCCAGTACTTC
TRBV7-8	.	TRBJ1-4	.	CASSLARLLQGTNEKLFF	TGTGCCAGCAGCTTAGCTCGCCTACTCCAGGGAACTAATGAAAAACTGTTTTTT
TRBV30	TRBD2	TRBJ2-1	.	CAWSWASGLDNEQFF	TGTGCCTGGAGTTGGGCTAGCGGGCTCGACAATGAGCAGTTCTTC
TRBV19	TRBD1	TRBJ2-2	.	CASSIPPGQYGTNTGELFF	TGTGCCAGTAGTATACCTCCGGGACAGTATGGAACGAACACCGGGGAGCTGTTTTTT
TRBV20-1	TRBD2	TRBJ2-5	.	CSGPRRGNQYF	TGCAGTGGGCCCCGGCGGGGGAACCAGTACTTC
TRBV4-2	.	TRBJ2-7	.	CASSPPGNPYEQYF	TGTGCCAGCAGCCCACCGGGGAACCCCTACGAGCAGTACTTC
TRBV7-3	TRBD1	TRBJ1-2	.	CASSLDRGDGYGYTF	TGTGCCAGCTCTCTCGACAGGGGCGATGGGTATGGCTACACCTTC
TRBV7-6	.	TRBJ2-7	.	CASSPGMAEGYEQYF	TGTGCCAGCAGCCCGGGAATGGCCGAGGGCTACGAGCAGTACTTC
TRBV28	TRBD1	TRBJ2-7	.	CASSLPGQASYEQYF	TGTGCCAGCAGTTTACCGGGACAGGCATCCTACGAGCAGTACTTC
TRBV30	TRBD1	TRBJ1-2	.	CAWSTDRGPYGYTF	TGTGCCTGGAGTACGGACAGGGGGCCCTATGGCTACACCTTC
TRBV5-4	TRBD2	TRBJ2-3	.	CASSLWASGADTQYF	TGTGCCAGCAGCTTGTGGGCTAGCGGGGCAGATACGCAGTATTTT
TRBV6-5	.	TRBJ1-4	.	CASRPERAREKLFF	TGTGCCAGCCGTCCCGAGAGGGCGCGTGAAAAACTGTTTTTT
TRBV6-5	.	TRBJ1-2	.	CASSLGQGSGYTF	TGTGCCAGCAGCCTCGGGCAGGGATCTGGCTACACCTTC
TRBV5-1	.	TRBJ2-7	.	CASSFLTTGYEQYF	TGCGCCAGCAGCTTTCTAACCACCGGGTACGAGCAGTACTTC
TRBV5-1	TRBD1	TRBJ1-6	.	CASSSEGQGARPLHF	TGCGCCAGCAGCTCGGAGGGACAGGGGGCGCGGCCCCTCCACTTT
TRBV28	TRBD1	TRBJ2-3	.	CASEDRDRGTHTQYF	TGTGCCAGCGAAGACCGGGACAGGGGGACTCATACGCAGTATTTT
TRBV7-2	.	TRBJ1-5	.	CASSSSVDQPQHF	TGTGCCAGCAGCTCCTCGGTAGATCAGCCCCAGCATTTT
TRBV7-2	TRBD1	TRBJ1-6	.	CASSSRDSNSPLHF	TGTGCCAGCAGCTCCCGGGACAGTAATTCACCCCTCCACTTT
TRBV30	.	TRBJ1-4	.	CAWSGASNEKLFF	TGTGCCTGGAGTGGGGCTTCGAATGAAAAACTGTTTTTT
TRBV19	.	TRBJ1-5	.	CASKKADSAKPQHF	TGTGCCAGTAAAAAGGCCGACTCTGCAAAGCCCCAGCATTTT
TRBV19	.	TRBJ2-1	.	CASSMDRSSYNEQFF	TGTGCCAGTAGTATGGACAGAAGCTCCTACAATGAGCAGTTCTTC
TRBV13	.	TRBJ1-1	medium-sized	CASSLPMNTEAFF	TGTGCCAGCAGCTTACCCATGAACACTGAAGCTTTCTTT
TRBV7-7	.	TRBJ2-2	.	CASSPGRINTGELFF	TGTGCTAGCAGCCCCGGGAGAATAAACACCGGGGAGCTGTTTTTT
TRBV6-1	.	TRBJ1-2	.	CASRLTGVNYGYTF	TGTGCCAGCAGGTTGACAGGAGTTAACTATGGCTACACCTTC
TRBV30	.	TRBJ1-6	.	CAWTRDTANSPLHF	TGTGCCTGGACTCGAGACACTGCCAATTCACCCCTCCACTTT
TRBV5-1	.	TRBJ2-7	.	CASSLEQGSYEQYF	TGCGCCAGCAGCTTGGAGCAGGGCTCCTACGAGCAGTACTTC